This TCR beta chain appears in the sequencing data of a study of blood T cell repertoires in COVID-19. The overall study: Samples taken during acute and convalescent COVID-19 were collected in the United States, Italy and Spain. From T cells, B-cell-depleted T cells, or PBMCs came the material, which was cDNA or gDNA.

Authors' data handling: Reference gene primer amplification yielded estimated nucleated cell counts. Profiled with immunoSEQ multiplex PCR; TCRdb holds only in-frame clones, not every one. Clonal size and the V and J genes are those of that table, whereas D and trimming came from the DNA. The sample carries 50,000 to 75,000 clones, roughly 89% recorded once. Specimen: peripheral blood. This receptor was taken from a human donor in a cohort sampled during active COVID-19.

CDR3: CASSETGTTNTGELFF. As DNA, the CDR3 is TGTGCCAGCAGCGAGACCGGGACAACGAACACCGGGGAGCTGTTTTTT. The chain links TRBV9 to TRBJ2-2; possibly TRBD1 for D (6 bases). This CDR3 region has 16 residues. V was pared by 3 bases and J by 0 bases, with 12 bases between. The germline V gene has CDR1 SGDLS and CDR2 YYNGEE.